Below are 21 T cell receptor beta chains sequenced from a single sample in a study of blood T cell repertoires in COVID-19. The table came from immunoSEQ multiplex PCR; TCRdb's copy has only in-frame clones and leaves some out. The sample consists of a few hundred thousand clones, more than 75% of them appearing once. The material sequenced was peripheral blood. The receptors here all came from a man between 60 and 75 years old with acute or convalescent COVID-19.

This chain joins TRBV4-3 and TRBJ1-2; 7 bases agree with TRBD1. Trimming removed 2 bases from V and 2 bases from J; junction bases left unmatched: 2. CDR1 is LGHNA, CDR2 YSLEER, per germline. CDR3 size: 14 residues. The CDR3 DNA is TGCGCCAGCAGCCAATCGACAGGGAACTATGGCTACACCTTC. Encoded protein: CASSQSTGNYGYTF.

This clone was recorded once. The chain recombines TRBV30 with TRBJ1-5; D possibly corresponds to TRBD1 (5 bases). V lost 3 bases, J lost 0 bases, and 9 bases lay in between. CDR3 length: 14 residues. Germline V gene lookup returns CDR1 GTSNPN and CDR2 SVGIG (reference sequence). This CDR3 is CAWSGHGSNQPQHF. For the CDR3, the DNA is TGTGCCTGGAGCGGACATGGTAGCAATCAGCCCCAGCATTTT. Using reference TRBV30 and TRBJ1-5 for the parts outside the CDR3, the full variable domain is SQTIHQWPATLVQPVGSPLSLECTVEGTSNPNLYWYRQAAGRGLQLLFYSVGIGQISSEVPQNLSASRPQDRQFILSSKKLLLSDSGFYLCAWSGHGSNQPQHFGDGTRLSIL.

The chain carries TRBV13 and TRBJ2-7, with 9 bases lining up with TRBD1. The CDR3 is 14 amino acids. Germline V gives CDR1 PRHDT, CDR2 FYEKMQ (reference sequence). The V gene end was trimmed by 3 bases and the J gene end by 3 bases; junction bases not matched to a gene: 3. DNA for the CDR3: TGTGCCAGCAGCTTCGGACAGGGGAGCTACGAGCAGTACTTC. Translation gives CASSFGQGSYEQYF. Looking up the rest from reference TRBV13 and TRBJ2-7 gives the full variable domain: AAGVIQSPRHLIKEKRETATLKCYPIPRHDTVYWYQQGPGQDPQFLISFYEKMQSDKGSIPDRFSAQQFSDYHSELNMSSLELGDSALYFCASSFGQGSYEQYFGPGTRLTVT.

The rearrangement joins TRBV19 to TRBJ1-4; D uncertain. This CDR3 region has 13 residues. The V and J ends lost 7 bases and 6 bases respectively, with 12 bases between them. Looked up from germline, CDR1 is LNHDA and CDR2 is SQIVND (reference sequence). The CDR3 coding sequence is TGTGCCAGTAAGAGGGTATGGCATGAAAAACTGTTTTTT. This translates into CASKRVWHEKLFF.

The chain carries TRBV5-1 and TRBJ2-2; 9 nucleotides agree with TRBD1. CDR3 length: 15 residues. Trimming removed 0 bases from V and 6 bases from J; junction bases left unmatched: 3. The germline V gene encodes CDR1 SGHRS and CDR2 YFSETQ. The CDR3 DNA reads as TGCGCCAGCAGCTTGGGACGGACAGGGGCCGGGGAGCTGTTTTTT. Its protein product is CASSLGRTGAGELFF.

The chain uses TRBV15 and TRBJ2-5; TRBD2 is a possible D gene (5 bases). Per germline, CDR1 LNHNV and CDR2 YYDKDF (reference sequence). V was cut by 5 bases and J by 0 bases, with 10 bases left in between. The CDR3 spans 14 residues. In nucleotides, the CDR3 is TGTGCCACCAGCTACGGGGAGTACCAAGAGACCCAGTACTTC. Protein: CATSYGEYQETQYF. The whole variable domain, filled in from reference TRBV15 and TRBJ2-5, reads DAMVIQNPRYQVTQFGKPVTLSCSQTLNHNVMYWYQQKSSQAPKLLFHYYDKDFNNEADTPDNFQSRRPNTSFCFLDIRSPGLGDTAMYLCATSYGEYQETQYFGPGTRLLVL.

This chain links TRBV11-3 with TRBJ1-1; 9 nucleotides match TRBD1. The junction had 3 bases not matched to a gene; V was cut back by 5 bases and J by 5 bases. CDR1 and CDR2 (germline): SGHNT, YENEEA. CDR3 length: 13 amino acids. The CDR3 here is CASSLGTGTEAFF. CDR3 coding DNA: TGTGCCAGCAGCCTAGGGACAGGGACTGAAGCTTTCTTT.

This clone was observed a handful of times. Here the CDR3 reads CASSLYLQGPNYGYTF. Written as DNA, the CDR3 is TGTGCCAGCAGCTTATACCTACAGGGACCCAACTATGGCTACACCTTC. J is TRBJ1-2 and V is TRBV7-2, with D possibly TRBD1 on 6 matching bases. This CDR3 spans 16 amino acids. Germline V gene sequence: CDR1 SGHTA, CDR2 FQGNSA. V was trimmed by 2 bases and J by 2 bases, leaving 15 bases between them.

This chain links TRBV19 with TRBJ2-2, with 8 bases aligning to TRBD1. With 7 bases clipped from V and 0 bases from J, the junction kept 4 bases outside the gene matches. The CDR3 runs to 15 residues. Looked up from germline, CDR1 is LNHDA and CDR2 is SQIVND (reference sequence). As DNA, the CDR3 is TGTGCCAGTACGACAGGGGCCGCGAACACCGGGGAGCTGTTTTTT. This gives the protein CASTTGAANTGELFF.

This chain uses TRBV11-2 with TRBJ2-7; 10 positions match TRBD1. The CDR3 covers 14 residues. Unmatched junction bases numbered 6, after V lost 5 bases and J lost 5 bases. Germline V lookup: CDR1 SGHAT, CDR2 FQNNGV. This CDR3 is CASSPGTGDDEQYF. CDR3 DNA sequence: TGTGCCAGCAGCCCCGGGACAGGGGACGACGAGCAGTACTTC. The whole variable domain, filled in from reference TRBV11-2 and TRBJ2-7, reads EAGVAQSPRYKIIEKRQSVAFWCNPISGHATLYWYQQILGQGPKLLIQFQNNGVVDDSQLPKDRFSAERLKGVDSTLKIQPAKLEDSAVYLCASSPGTGDDEQYFGPGTRLTVT.

This chain uses TRBV28 with TRBJ2-7; D not resolved. This CDR3 contains 13 residues. Germline V gene lookup returns CDR1 MDHEN and CDR2 SYDVKM. The V end lost 4 bases, the J end lost 4 bases, and 11 bases lay between the germline ends. The CDR3 DNA is TGTGCCAGCAGTTCCAGTTGGAGATACGAGCAGTACTTC. As protein: CASSSSWRYEQYF.

V gene TRBV9 combines with J gene TRBJ2-3; D is undetermined. V was shortened by 0 bases and J by 3 bases, with 14 bases between the two germline ends. The CDR3 is 16 amino acids. Germline V gives CDR1 SGDLS, CDR2 YYNGEE. The DNA for the CDR3 is TGTGCCAGCAGCGTAGAGGCAGGCATTGGGACAGATACGCAGTATTTT. Encoded protein: CASSVEAGIGTDTQYF.

The genes are TRBV9 and TRBJ1-1; D is ambiguous. The V end was cut by 0 bases, the J end by 13 bases, with 16 bases between. CDR1 is SGDLS and CDR2 is YYNGEE in the germline V gene. The CDR3 consists of 13 residues. The CDR3 loop is CASSVEPPGRVFF. The CDR3 bases are TGTGCCAGCAGCGTAGAGCCACCTGGTCGAGTTTTCTTT. The whole variable domain, filled in from reference TRBV9 and TRBJ1-1, reads DSGVTQTPKHLITATGQRVTLRCSPRSGDLSVYWYQQSLDQGLQFLIQYYNGEERAKGNILERFSAQQFPDLHSELNLSSLELGDSALYFCASSVEPPGRVFFGQGTRLTVV.

The chain couples TRBV18 to TRBJ1-1; 7 nucleotides match TRBD1. The trim removed 8 bases at V and 8 bases at J, leaving 5 bases unmatched. CDR3 size: 11 residues. From germline, CDR1 is KGHSH and CDR2 LQKENI. The CDR3 DNA is TGTGCCAGCCGGGGACAGCAAGAAGCTTTCTTT. Protein product: CASRGQQEAFF.

The gene calls are TRBV5-1 and TRBJ2-3; 9 bases map to TRBD1. The germline V gene encodes CDR1 SGHRS and CDR2 YFSETQ. CDR3 length: 16 residues. V shed 4 bases and J 2 bases; nucleotides not matched to a gene: 8. The CDR3 region has the DNA TGCGCCAGCAGCCTACCGACAGGGGGGACCACAGATACGCAGTATTTT. It encodes CASSLPTGGTTDTQYF.

This chain connects TRBV7-2 to TRBJ1-2, with a weak D call TRBD1 (6 bases). V shed 1 base and J shed 2 bases, with 11 bases lying between them. The CDR3 extends over 15 amino acids. Germline assignment: CDR1 SGHTA and CDR2 FQGNSA. The CDR3 loop is CASSLDRVSNYGYTF. The CDR3 DNA is TGTGCCAGCAGCTTAGACAGGGTTTCAAACTATGGCTACACCTTC.

This rearrangement joins TRBV2 to TRBJ2-7; the D gene is possibly TRBD1 (6 bases). The V gene's germline CDR1 is SNHLY and CDR2 FYNNEI. V was cut by 2 bases and J by 2 bases, with 13 bases left in between. The CDR3 spans 15 residues. The CDR3 bases are TGTGCCAGCAGTGAAACGCACAGGGCCCCCTACGAGCAGTACTTC. This sequence encodes CASSETHRAPYEQYF.

This clone is a singleton in its sample. V usage is TRBV7-9 and J usage is TRBJ1-3; no definite D call. The CDR3 runs to 15 residues. Trimming stripped 10 bases from V and 0 bases from J, with 16 bases between. Germline V gives CDR1 SEHNR, CDR2 FQNEAQ (reference sequence). The CDR3 DNA reads TGTGCCATCCGAACTGAGGGAATCTCTGGAAACACCATATATTTT. Protein product: CAIRTEGISGNTIYF.

This chain links TRBV2 with TRBJ1-1, with 7 bases aligning to TRBD1. Germline CDR1 and CDR2: SNHLY and FYNNEI. This CDR3 has 12 amino acids. V dropped 8 bases and J dropped 4; count of bases not matched to a gene: 4. CDR3 sequence: CASGWTGTEAFF. CDR3 DNA: TGTGCCAGCGGATGGACAGGCACTGAAGCTTTCTTT.

The gene calls are TRBV5-1 and TRBJ2-5, with D perhaps TRBD1 (6 bases). This CDR3 has 14 residues. V lost 0 bases and J lost 7, with 13 bases in between. Germline values: CDR1 SGHRS, CDR2 YFSETQ. CDR3 sequence reads: CASSLGQAPGTQYF. In nucleotides, the CDR3 is TGCGCCAGCAGCTTGGGACAGGCCCCAGGGACCCAGTACTTC.

The chain uses TRBV2 and TRBJ2-1, with 11 bases fitting TRBD1. Germline values: CDR1 SNHLY, CDR2 FYNNEI. The CDR3 contains 15 residues. The ends lost 8 bases at V and 8 bases at J; junction bases unmatched: 11. CDR3 coding DNA: TGTGCCAGCGGACCTCGGACAGGGGGCGCGGATGAGCAGTTCTTC. Its translation is CASGPRTGGADEQFF.